This T cell receptor beta chain was profiled in a study of shared clonotypes between healthy human individuals. The CDR3 consists of 13 residues. J lost 10 bases, V lost 5 bases, and 8 bases had no gene match. Per the germline V gene, CDR1 is SEHNR and CDR2 is FQNEAQ (reference sequence). Data came from immunoSEQ multiplex PCR; TCRdb stores just in-frame clones and leaves some out. The sample contains fewer than 3 million clones, roughly 90% of which appear only once. The sequenced material came from naive CD4+ T cells from PBMCs. As for subset: CD45RA+ positively selected. V is TRBV7-9 and J is TRBJ1-3, with 7 bases fitting TRBD1. This TCR was recovered from a man aged 18 to 29 in good health. Some clones in this sample may be carry-over from other donors' samples. The CDR3, as DNA: TGTGCCAGCAGCCGAGGGACAGTAGAAACCATATATTTT. It is translated as CASSRGTVETIYF. The full variable domain, completed using reference TRBV7-9 and TRBJ1-3, is DTGVSQNPRHKITKRGQNVTFRCDPISEHNRLYWYRQTLGQGPEFLTYFQNEAQLEKSRLLSDRFSAERPKGSFSTLEIQRTEQGDSAMYLCASSRGTVETIYFGEGSWLTVV.